This T cell receptor (beta chain) was obtained from a study of blood T cells in healthy people across ages. For the second PCR, which ran for about 6 to 11 cycles, a sample-barcoded 5' primer and a J-beta primer mix were used. TCRdb recomputed calls from the 5' RACE reads with MiXCR, one row per CDR3 protein. The data hold roughly 800,000 distinct CDR3 sequences, with around 25% observed a single time. The table lists this clonotype with a few counts. Per the germline V gene, CDR1 is MGHRA and CDR2 is YSYEKL. The junction had 7 bases not matched to a gene; V was cut back by 1 base and J by 4 bases. The CDR3 contains 16 residues. Healthy individuals of Caucasian origin from Russia, aged about 6 to 100, served as donors. These data are also associated with another study on T cells of mothers and their children. From that report: All RNA that had been extracted was used for cDNA synthesis at around 1.4 ug per 15 ul. Sequencing returned over 8 million TCR beta CDR3 reads per mother and several million per child.

V gene TRBV4-1 combines with J gene TRBJ2-3; 8 bases are a match to TRBD2. The TCR originated in a boy aged 5-17 years in good health. The sample consisted of blood. The CDR3 DNA is TGCGCCAGCAGCCAAGCTTACGGGAGGGATGCAGATACGCAGTATTTT. Translating it yields CASSQAYGRDADTQYF.